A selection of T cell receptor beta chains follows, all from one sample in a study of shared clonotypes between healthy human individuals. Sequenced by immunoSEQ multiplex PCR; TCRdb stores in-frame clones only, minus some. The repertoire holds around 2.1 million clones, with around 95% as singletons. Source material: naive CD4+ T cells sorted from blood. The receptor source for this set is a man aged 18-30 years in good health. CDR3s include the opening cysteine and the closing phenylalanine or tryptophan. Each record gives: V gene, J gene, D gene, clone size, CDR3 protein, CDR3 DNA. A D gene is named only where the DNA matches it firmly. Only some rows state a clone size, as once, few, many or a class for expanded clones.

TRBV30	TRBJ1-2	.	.	CAWSSSQASYGYTF	TGTGCCTGGAGTTCCTCACAGGCGAGCTATGGCTACACCTTC
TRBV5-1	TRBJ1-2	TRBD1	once	CASSLDQQGAGGYTF	TGCGCCAGCAGCTTGGACCAACAGGGGGCTGGTGGCTACACCTTC
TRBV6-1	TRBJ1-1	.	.	CASSDRDAREAFF	TGTGCCAGCAGTGACCGGGACGCACGTGAAGCTTTCTTT
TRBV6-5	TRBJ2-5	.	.	CASRGDPGGETQYF	TGTGCCAGCAGGGGGGACCCTGGTGGAGAGACCCAGTACTTC
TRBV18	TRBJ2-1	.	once	CASSPSRENEQFF	TGTGCCAGCTCACCCTCCAGGGAAAATGAGCAGTTCTTC
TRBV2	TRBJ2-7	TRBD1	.	CASSLQGPYEQYF	TGTGCCAGCAGTTTACAGGGGCCCTACGAGCAGTACTTC
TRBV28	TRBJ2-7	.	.	CASNLPGVGSEQYF	TGTGCCAGCAACCTCCCGGGGGTGGGGAGCGAGCAGTACTTC
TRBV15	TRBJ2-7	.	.	CATSFSPLSYEQYF	TGTGCCACCAGCTTTTCTCCACTCTCCTACGAGCAGTACTTC
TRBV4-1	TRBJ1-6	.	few	CASSQDWVGNSPLHF	TGCGCCAGCAGCCAAGATTGGGTTGGGAATTCACCCCTCCACTTT
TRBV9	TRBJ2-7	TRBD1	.	CASSPEGQGIYEQYF	TGTGCCAGCAGCCCCGAGGGACAGGGGATTTACGAGCAGTACTTC
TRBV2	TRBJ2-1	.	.	CASREDRSSYNEQFF	TGTGCCAGCAGAGAGGACCGGAGCTCCTACAATGAGCAGTTCTTC
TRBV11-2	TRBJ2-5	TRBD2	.	CASSPSSGGGQETQYF	TGTGCCAGCAGCCCATCTAGCGGGGGGGGACAAGAGACCCAGTACTTC
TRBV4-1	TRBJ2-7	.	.	CASSQDKGAQSYEQYF	TGCGCCAGCAGCCAAGATAAAGGGGCTCAGTCCTACGAGCAGTACTTC
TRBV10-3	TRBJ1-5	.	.	CAISEGAGMRSNQPQHF	TGTGCCATCAGTGAGGGGGCTGGCATGAGAAGCAATCAGCCCCAGCATTTT
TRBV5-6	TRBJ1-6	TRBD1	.	CASSLKTGYSPLHF	TGTGCCAGCAGCTTGAAGACAGGGTATTCACCCCTCCACTTT
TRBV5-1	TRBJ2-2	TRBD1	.	CASSLAAQGANTGELFF	TGCGCCAGCAGCTTGGCCGCCCAGGGGGCGAACACCGGGGAGCTGTTTTTT
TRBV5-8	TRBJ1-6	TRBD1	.	CASSFARDRGFRSPLHF	TGTGCCAGCAGTTTTGCCCGGGACAGGGGGTTCAGGTCACCCCTCCACTTT
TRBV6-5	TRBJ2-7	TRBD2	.	CASSYRERGLYEQYF	TGTGCCAGCAGTTACAGGGAGCGGGGGCTTTACGAGCAGTACTTC
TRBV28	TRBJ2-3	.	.	CATKGTAFTDTQYF	TGTGCCACCAAGGGGACTGCTTTTACAGATACGCAGTATTTT
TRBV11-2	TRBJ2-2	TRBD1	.	CASSSLGQGTGELFF	TGTGCCAGCAGCTCACTAGGACAGGGCACCGGGGAGCTGTTTTTT
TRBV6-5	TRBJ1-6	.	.	CASSYSQLSTNSPLHF	TGTGCCAGCAGTTACTCACAGCTTAGCACTAATTCACCCCTCCACTTT
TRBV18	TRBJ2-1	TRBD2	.	CASSPLAGGYNEQFF	TGTGCCAGCTCACCCCTAGCGGGGGGATACAATGAGCAGTTCTTC
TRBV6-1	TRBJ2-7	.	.	CASSETDSQSSYEQYF	TGTGCCAGCAGTGAAACAGACTCCCAGAGCTCCTACGAGCAGTACTTC
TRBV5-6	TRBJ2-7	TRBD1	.	CASSTYPGTGDSYEQYF	TGTGCCAGCAGCACCTATCCCGGGACAGGGGACTCCTACGAGCAGTACTTC
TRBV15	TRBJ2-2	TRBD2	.	CATSRVPGAGGGTGELFF	TGTGCCACCAGCAGAGTCCCCGGGGCGGGAGGAGGGACCGGGGAGCTGTTTTTT
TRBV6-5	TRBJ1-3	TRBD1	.	CASRLGQGGDTIYF	TGTGCCAGCAGATTGGGACAGGGAGGGGACACCATATATTTT
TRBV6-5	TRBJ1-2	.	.	CASSYTDSNYGYTF	TGTGCCAGCAGTTATACCGACTCTAACTATGGCTACACCTTC
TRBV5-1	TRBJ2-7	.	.	CASSFGYPYEQYF	TGCGCCAGCAGCTTCGGCTACCCCTACGAGCAGTACTTC
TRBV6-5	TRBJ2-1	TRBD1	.	CASRAPGTGHEQFF	TGTGCCAGCAGAGCCCCTGGGACAGGACATGAGCAGTTCTTC
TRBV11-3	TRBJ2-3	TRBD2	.	CASSRTSGGTTDTQYF	TGTGCCAGCAGCAGGACTAGCGGGGGGACCACAGATACGCAGTATTTT
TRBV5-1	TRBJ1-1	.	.	CASSQAGQLNTEAFF	TGCGCCAGCAGCCAGGCCGGACAGTTGAACACTGAAGCTTTCTTT
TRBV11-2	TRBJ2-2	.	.	CASSLVGAGELFF	TGTGCCAGCAGCTTAGTGGGGGCCGGGGAGCTGTTTTTT
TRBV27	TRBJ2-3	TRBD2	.	CASSGTSGGPSTDTQYF	TGTGCCAGCAGCGGGACTAGCGGGGGGCCCTCCACAGATACGCAGTATTTT
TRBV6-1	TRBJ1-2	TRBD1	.	CASRATGVNGYTF	TGTGCCAGCAGGGCGACAGGGGTTAATGGCTACACCTTC
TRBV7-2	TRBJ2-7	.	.	CASSLGGSSSYEQYF	TGTGCCAGCAGCTTAGGGGGGAGCTCCTCCTACGAGCAGTACTTC
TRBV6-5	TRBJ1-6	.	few	CASSLGQNSPLHF	TGTGCCAGCAGCCTCGGACAGAATTCACCCCTCCACTTT
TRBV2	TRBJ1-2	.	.	CASSEYGPYGYTF	TGTGCCAGCAGTGAATATGGGCCCTATGGCTACACCTTC
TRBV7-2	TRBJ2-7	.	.	CASSLVHATYEQYF	TGTGCCAGCAGCTTAGTACATGCGACCTACGAGCAGTACTTC
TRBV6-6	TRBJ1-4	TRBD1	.	CASSGTGTREKLFF	TGTGCCAGCAGTGGGACAGGGACAAGGGAAAAACTGTTTTTT
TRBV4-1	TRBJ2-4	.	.	CASSPGGLVKNIQYF	TGCGCCAGCAGTCCCGGAGGGCTGGTCAAAAACATTCAGTACTTC
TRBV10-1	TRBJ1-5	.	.	CASSEFDSNQPQHF	TGCGCCAGCAGTGAGTTTGATAGCAATCAGCCCCAGCATTTT
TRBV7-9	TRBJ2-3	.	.	CASSLGGGLWGAYTDTQYF	TGTGCCAGCAGCTTAGGAGGAGGACTCTGGGGAGCGTACACAGATACGCAGTATTTT
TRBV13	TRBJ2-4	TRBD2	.	CASSPPAGTSGRAMFQNIQYF	TGTGCCAGCAGCCCCCCCGCCGGGACTAGCGGGAGGGCCATGTTCCAAAACATTCAGTACTTC
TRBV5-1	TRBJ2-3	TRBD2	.	CASAYSGGKGSTDTQYF	TGCGCCAGCGCCTATAGCGGGGGGAAAGGTAGCACAGATACGCAGTATTTT
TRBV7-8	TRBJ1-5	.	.	CASSFPDQPQHF	TGTGCCAGCAGCTTCCCGGATCAGCCCCAGCATTTT
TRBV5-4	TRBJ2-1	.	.	CASSPEGRQVQFF	TGTGCCAGCAGCCCCGAGGGTCGGCAGGTACAGTTCTTC
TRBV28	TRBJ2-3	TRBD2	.	CASSTPGRGTDTQYF	TGTGCCAGCAGTACCCCCGGGAGGGGCACAGATACGCAGTATTTT
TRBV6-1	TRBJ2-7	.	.	CASSEVGTVEYF	TGTGCCAGCAGTGAAGTGGGAACAGTTGAGTACTTC
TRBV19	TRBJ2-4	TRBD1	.	CASLDRGHKNIQYF	TGTGCCAGTCTGGACAGGGGGCACAAAAACATTCAGTACTTC
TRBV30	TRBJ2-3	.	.	CAWIWGSSTDTQYF	TGTGCCTGGATCTGGGGCAGTAGCACAGATACGCAGTATTTT
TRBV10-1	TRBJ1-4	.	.	CASAQPRCEKLFF	TGCGCCAGCGCTCAGCCTAGATGCGAAAAACTGTTTTTT
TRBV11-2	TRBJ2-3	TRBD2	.	CASSLVAGGPVGTQYF	TGTGCCAGCAGCTTAGTAGCGGGAGGGCCGGTTGGTACGCAGTATTTT
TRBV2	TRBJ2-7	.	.	CASTRDGLSYEQYF	TGTGCCAGCACCCGGGACGGCTTGTCCTACGAGCAGTACTTC
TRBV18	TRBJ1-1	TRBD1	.	CASSPKTGKNTEAFF	TGTGCCAGCTCACCTAAGACAGGGAAGAACACTGAAGCTTTCTTT
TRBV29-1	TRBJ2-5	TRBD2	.	CSAHLAEETQYF	TGCAGCGCCCACCTAGCGGAAGAGACCCAGTACTTC
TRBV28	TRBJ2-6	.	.	CASSNTPFRSGANVLTF	TGTGCCAGCAGTAACACACCCTTCCGCTCTGGGGCCAACGTCCTGACTTTC
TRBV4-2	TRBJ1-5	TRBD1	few	CASSQIQGQVGNQPQHF	TGTGCCAGCAGCCAGATTCAGGGACAGGTAGGGAATCAGCCCCAGCATTTT
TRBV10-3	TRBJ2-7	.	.	CAISGGLLGEQYF	TGTGCCATCAGCGGCGGACTTTTAGGAGAGCAGTACTTC
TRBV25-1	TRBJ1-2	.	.	CASSESGYLNYGYTF	TGTGCCAGCAGTGAAAGCGGATATTTGAACTATGGCTACACCTTC
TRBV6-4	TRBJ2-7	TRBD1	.	CASNLGQGGPVAYEQYF	TGTGCCAGCAACCTAGGACAGGGAGGACCTGTCGCCTACGAGCAGTACTTC